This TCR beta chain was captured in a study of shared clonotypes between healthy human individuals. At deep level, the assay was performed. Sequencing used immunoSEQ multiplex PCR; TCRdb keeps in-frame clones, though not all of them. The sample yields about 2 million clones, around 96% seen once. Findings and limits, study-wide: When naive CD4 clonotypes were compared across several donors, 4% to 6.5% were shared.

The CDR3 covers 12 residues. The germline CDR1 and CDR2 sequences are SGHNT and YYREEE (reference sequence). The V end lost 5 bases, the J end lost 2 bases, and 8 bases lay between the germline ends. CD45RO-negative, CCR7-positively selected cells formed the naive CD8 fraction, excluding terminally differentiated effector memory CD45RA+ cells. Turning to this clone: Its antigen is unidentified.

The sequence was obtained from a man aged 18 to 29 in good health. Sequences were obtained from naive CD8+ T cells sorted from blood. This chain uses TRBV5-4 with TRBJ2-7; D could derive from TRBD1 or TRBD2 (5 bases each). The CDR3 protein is CASRRDAYEQYF. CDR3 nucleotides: TGTGCCAGCAGGAGGGACGCCTACGAGCAGTACTTC.